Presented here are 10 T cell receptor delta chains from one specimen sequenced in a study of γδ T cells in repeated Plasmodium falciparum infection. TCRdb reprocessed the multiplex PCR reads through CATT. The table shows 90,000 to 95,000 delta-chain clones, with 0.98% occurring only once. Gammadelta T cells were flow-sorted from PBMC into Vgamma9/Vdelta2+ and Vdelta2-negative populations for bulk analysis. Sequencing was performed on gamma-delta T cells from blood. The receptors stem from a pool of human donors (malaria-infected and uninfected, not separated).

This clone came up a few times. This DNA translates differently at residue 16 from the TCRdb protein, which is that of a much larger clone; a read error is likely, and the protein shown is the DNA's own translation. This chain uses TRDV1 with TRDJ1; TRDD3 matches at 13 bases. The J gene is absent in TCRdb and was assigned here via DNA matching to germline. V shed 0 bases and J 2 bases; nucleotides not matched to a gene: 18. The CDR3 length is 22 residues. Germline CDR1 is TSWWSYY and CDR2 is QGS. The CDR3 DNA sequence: TGTGCTCTTGGGGAACTAAACCTTCCTACGAGTACTGGGGGATACGGGACCGATAAACTCATCTTT. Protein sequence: CALGELNLPTSTGGYGTDKLIF.

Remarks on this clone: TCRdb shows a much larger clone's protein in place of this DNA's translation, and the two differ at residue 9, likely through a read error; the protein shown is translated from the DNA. The CDR3 DNA follows: TGTGCCTGTGACGCTTTGGGGGGCGCGTACACCGATAAACTCATCTTT. This translates into CACDALGGAYTDKLIF. The V and J genes are TRDV2 and TRDJ1; D is perhaps TRDD3 (6 bases). As TCRdb names no J gene, one was assigned here on the basis of a DNA match to germline. The CDR3 has 16 amino acids. V lost 3 bases to trimming and J lost 0 bases, with 16 bases between them. Germline CDR1 is GEAIGNYY and CDR2 is EKD.

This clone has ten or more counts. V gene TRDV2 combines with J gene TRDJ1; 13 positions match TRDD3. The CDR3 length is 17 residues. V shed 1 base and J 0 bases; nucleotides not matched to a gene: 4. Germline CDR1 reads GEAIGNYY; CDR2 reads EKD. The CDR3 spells CACDTVLGDTYTDKLIF. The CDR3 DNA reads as TGTGCCTGTGACACGGTACTGGGGGATACGTACACCGATAAACTCATCTTT.

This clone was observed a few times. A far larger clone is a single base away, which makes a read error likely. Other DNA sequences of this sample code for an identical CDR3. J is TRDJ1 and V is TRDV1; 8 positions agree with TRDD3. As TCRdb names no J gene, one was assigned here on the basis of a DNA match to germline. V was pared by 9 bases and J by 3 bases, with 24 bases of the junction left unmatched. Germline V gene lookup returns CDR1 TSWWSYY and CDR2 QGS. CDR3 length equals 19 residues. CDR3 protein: CALGFPGSYLGDAADKLIF. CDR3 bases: TGTGCTCTCGGGTTCCCCGGTAGTTACTTGGGGGATGCCGCCGATAAACTCATCTTT.

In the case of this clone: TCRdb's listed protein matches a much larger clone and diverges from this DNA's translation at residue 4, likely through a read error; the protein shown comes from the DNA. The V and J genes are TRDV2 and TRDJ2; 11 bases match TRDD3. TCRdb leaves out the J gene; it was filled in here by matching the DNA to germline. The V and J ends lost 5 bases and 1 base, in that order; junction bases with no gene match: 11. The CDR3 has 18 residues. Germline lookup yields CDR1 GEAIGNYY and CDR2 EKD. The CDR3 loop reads CACGTKWGIRGLTAQLFF. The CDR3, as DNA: TGTGCCTGTGGCACGAAGTGGGGGATACGGGGTTTGACAGCACAACTCTTCTTT.

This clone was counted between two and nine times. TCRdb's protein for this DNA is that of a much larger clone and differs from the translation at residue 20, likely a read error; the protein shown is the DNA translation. The CDR3 region is CALGDVTGALWGDTTYTDKFIF. The CDR3 region has the DNA TGTGCTCTTGGGGACGTAACCGGGGCCCTCTGGGGGGATACGACCTACACCGATAAATTCATCTTT. This sequence joins TRDV1 and TRDJ1, with 10 bases identical to TRDD3. Germline V gene lookup returns CDR1 TSWWSYY and CDR2 QGS. The CDR3 is made up of 22 amino acids.

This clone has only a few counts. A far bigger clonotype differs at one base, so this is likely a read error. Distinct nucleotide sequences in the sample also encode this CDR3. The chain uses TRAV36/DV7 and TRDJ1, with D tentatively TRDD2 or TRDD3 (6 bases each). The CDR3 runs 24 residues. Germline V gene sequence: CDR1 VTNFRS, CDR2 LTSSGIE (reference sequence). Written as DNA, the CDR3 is TGTGCTGTGGAGGTTCAGAATCCTACCCCGGCCTTGATGGGGGTCTATATGTACACCGACAAACTCATCTTT. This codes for CAVEVQNPTPALMGVYMYTDKLIF.

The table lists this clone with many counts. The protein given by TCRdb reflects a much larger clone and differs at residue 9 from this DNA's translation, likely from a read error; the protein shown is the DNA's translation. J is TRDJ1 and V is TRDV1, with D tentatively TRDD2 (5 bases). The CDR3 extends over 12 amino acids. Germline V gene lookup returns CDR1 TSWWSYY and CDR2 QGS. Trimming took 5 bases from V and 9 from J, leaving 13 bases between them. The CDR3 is CALGMFPFELIF. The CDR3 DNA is TGTGCTCTTGGGATGTTTCCTTTTGAACTCATCTTT.

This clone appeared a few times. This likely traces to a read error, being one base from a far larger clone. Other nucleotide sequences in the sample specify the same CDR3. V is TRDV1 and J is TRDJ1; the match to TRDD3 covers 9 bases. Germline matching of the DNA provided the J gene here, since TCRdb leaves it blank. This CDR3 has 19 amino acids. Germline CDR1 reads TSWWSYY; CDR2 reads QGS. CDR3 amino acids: CALGEPTILGDLPSDKLIF. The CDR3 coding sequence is TGTGCTCTCGGGGAACCCACTATTCTGGGGGATCTACCTTCCGATAAACTCATCTTT.

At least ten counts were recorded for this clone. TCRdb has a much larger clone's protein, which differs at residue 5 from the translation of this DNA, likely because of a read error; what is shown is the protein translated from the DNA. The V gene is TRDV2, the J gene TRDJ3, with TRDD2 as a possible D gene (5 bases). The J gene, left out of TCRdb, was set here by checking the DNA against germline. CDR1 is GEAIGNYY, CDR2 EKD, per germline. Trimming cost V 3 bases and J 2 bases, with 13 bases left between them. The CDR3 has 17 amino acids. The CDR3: CACDALLGPWDTRQMFF. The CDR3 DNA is TGTGCCTGTGACGCCCTACTAGGGCCCTGGGACACCCGACAGATGTTTTTC.